This T cell receptor (beta chain) was sequenced during a study of Ad26.COV2.S vaccination and SARS-CoV-2 variants. In the study overall: Enrolled in COV1001, the donor was in the Ad26.COV2.S trial arm, which received the vaccine. Ad26.COV2.S, an intramuscular injection, was given once or twice 56 days apart.

Per the germline V gene, CDR1 is MGHRA and CDR2 is YSYEKL. Between the trimmed V and J ends, which lost 0 bases and 7 bases, there was a span of 7 bases. The CDR3 length is 13 residues. The sample's treatment: about 20 received Ad26.COV2.S at low or high dose, single or two shots; a few received placebo; per-sample allocation not given. The samples date from day 63 after the first vaccine or placebo injection. Wuhan-strain spike was delivered by a replication-incompetent Ad26 vector. Sequenced by immunoSEQ multiplex PCR; TCRdb stores in-frame clones only, minus some. The sample records some 400,000 clones, approximately 91% being singletons.

The chain joins TRBV4-1 to TRBJ2-1, with D maybe TRBD1 (6 bases). The sample was peripheral blood, taken in a trial of Ad26.COV2.S vaccine versus placebo. This clonotype originated in a person between 18 and 60 years old who received the Ad26.COV2.S COVID-19 vaccine or a placebo. The CDR3 sequence: CASSQEGGNEQFF. The CDR3 nucleotides are TGCGCCAGCAGCCAAGAAGGGGGTAATGAGCAGTTCTTC.